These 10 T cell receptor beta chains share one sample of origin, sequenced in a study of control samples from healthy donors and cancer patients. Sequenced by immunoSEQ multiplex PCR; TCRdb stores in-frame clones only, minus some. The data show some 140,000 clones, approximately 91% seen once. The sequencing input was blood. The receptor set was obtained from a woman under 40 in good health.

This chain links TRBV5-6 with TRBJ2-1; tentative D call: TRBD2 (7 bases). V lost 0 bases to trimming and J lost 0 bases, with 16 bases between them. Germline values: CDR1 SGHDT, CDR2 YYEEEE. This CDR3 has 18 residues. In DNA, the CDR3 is TGTGCCAGCAGCTTGGAGGGGGGCGCGGGGGACTCCTACAATGAGCAGTTCTTC. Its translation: CASSLEGGAGDSYNEQFF.

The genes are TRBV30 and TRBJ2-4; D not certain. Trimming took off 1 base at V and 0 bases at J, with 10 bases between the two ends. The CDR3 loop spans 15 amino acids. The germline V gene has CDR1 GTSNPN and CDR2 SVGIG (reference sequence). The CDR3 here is CAWSDGPLAKNIQYF. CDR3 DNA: TGTGCCTGGAGTGACGGCCCTCTAGCCAAAAACATTCAGTACTTC.

The DNA for the CDR3 is TGTGCCAGCAGCCCAACCGAGGGAACTGAAGCTTTCTTT. This sequence encodes CASSPTEGTEAFF. The chain joins TRBV7-2 to TRBJ1-1; no definite D call. The CDR3 runs to 13 residues. Germline-derived CDR1 and CDR2 are SGHTA and FQGNSA. V was clipped by 5 bases and J by 5 bases, with 12 bases between them.

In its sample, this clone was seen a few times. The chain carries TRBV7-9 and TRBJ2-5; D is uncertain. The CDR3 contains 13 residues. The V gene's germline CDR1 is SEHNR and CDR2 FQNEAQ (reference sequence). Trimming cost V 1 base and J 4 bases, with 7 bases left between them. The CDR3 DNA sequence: TGTGCCAGCAGCTTAGATCTCGCAGAGACCCAGTACTTC. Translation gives CASSLDLAETQYF.

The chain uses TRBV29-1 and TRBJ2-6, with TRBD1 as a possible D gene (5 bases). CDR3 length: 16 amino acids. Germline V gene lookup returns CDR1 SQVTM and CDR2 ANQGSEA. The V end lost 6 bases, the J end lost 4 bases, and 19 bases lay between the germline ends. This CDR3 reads CSVPQIDRSGANVLTF. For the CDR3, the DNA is TGCAGCGTCCCCCAAATAGACAGATCCGGGGCCAACGTCCTGACTTTC. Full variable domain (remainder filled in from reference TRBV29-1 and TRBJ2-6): SAVISQKPSRDICQRGTSLTIQCQVDSQVTMMFWYRQQPGQSLTLIATANQGSEATYESGFVIDKFPISRPNLTFSTLTVSNMSPEDSSIYLCSVPQIDRSGANVLTFGAGSRLTVL.

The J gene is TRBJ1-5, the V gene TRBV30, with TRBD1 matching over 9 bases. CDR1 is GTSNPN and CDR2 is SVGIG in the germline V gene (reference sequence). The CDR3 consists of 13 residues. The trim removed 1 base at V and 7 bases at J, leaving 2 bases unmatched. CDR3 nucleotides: TGTGCCTGGAGTGGACAGGGGGGGCAGCCCCAGCATTTT. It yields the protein CAWSGQGGQPQHF.

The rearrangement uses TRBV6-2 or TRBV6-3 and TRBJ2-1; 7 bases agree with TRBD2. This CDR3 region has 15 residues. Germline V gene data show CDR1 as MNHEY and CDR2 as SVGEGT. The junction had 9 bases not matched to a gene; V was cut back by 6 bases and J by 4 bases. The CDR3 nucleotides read TGTGCCAGCAGCATCACTAGCGCTGAATACAATGAGCAGTTCTTC. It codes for CASSITSAEYNEQFF.

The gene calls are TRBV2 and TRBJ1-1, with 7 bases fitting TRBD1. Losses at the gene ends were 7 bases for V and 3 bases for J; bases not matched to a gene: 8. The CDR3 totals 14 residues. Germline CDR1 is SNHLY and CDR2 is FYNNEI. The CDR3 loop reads CASIRTGDHTEAFF. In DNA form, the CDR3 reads TGTGCCAGCATCCGAACAGGGGATCACACTGAAGCTTTCTTT.

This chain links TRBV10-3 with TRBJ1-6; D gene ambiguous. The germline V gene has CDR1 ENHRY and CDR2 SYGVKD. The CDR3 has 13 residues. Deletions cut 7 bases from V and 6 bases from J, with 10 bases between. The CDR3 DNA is TGTGCCATCACTCTGGGAAGTAATTCACCCCTCCACTTT. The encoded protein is CAITLGSNSPLHF.

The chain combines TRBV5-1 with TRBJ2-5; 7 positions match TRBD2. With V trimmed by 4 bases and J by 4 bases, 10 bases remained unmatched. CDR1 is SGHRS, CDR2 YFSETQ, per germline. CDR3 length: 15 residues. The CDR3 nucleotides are TGCGCCAGCAGCGGAGCGGGACCGACTATAGAGACCCAGTACTTC. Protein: CASSGAGPTIETQYF.